These 9 T cell receptor beta chains originate from one sample sequenced in a study of blood T cell repertoires in COVID-19. Assay: immunoSEQ multiplex PCR; the TCRdb copy retains only in-frame clones and omits some. Of about 58,000 clones in the sample, roughly 79% were seen once. The specimen was peripheral blood. The receptors here all came from a human donor in a cohort sampled during active COVID-19.

V gene TRBV6-2 or TRBV6-3 combines with J gene TRBJ2-7; maybe TRBD1 (5 bases). The CDR3 spans 15 residues. From germline, CDR1 is MNHEY and CDR2 SVGEGT. Trimming shortened V by 0 bases and J by 2 bases, and 11 bases separated the two germline ends. CDR3 amino acids: CASSYSAGYTYEQYF. CDR3 sequence (DNA): TGTGCCAGCAGTTACTCGGCAGGGTACACCTACGAGCAGTACTTC.

V and J are TRBV9 and TRBJ1-5; 9 nucleotides align to TRBD1. The V segment lost 3 bases and the J segment 9 bases; nucleotides outside the gene matches: 10. The CDR3 covers 15 residues. Per the germline V gene, CDR1 is SGDLS and CDR2 is YYNGEE. CDR3 sequence (DNA): TGTGCCAGCAGCGCGACAGGGGGGGATATCAGGCCCCAGCATTTT. This sequence encodes CASSATGGDIRPQHF.

The chain couples TRBV24-1 to TRBJ1-2, with a tentative D call TRBD1 (5 bases). The CDR3 runs 15 residues. Germline CDR1 KGHDR, CDR2 SFDVKD. Trimming cost V 3 bases and J 2 bases, with 12 bases left between them. CDR3 sequence (DNA): TGTGCCACCAGTGATAAGGGACTGCCCAACTATGGCTACACCTTC. Translating it yields CATSDKGLPNYGYTF.

This clone was seen more than once but under ten times. J is TRBJ1-5 and V is TRBV5-8; 9 bases fit TRBD1. The germline gives CDR1 SGHTS, CDR2 YDEGEE. CDR3 length equals 17 residues. V gave up 4 bases and J gave up 2 bases; unmatched junction bases: 10. DNA for the CDR3: TGTGCCAGCAGCCAATACAGGGGGCAATTCGGCAATCAGCCCCAGCATTTT. This codes for CASSQYRGQFGNQPQHF.

This rearrangement joins TRBV6-4 to TRBJ1-6; 7 positions match TRBD1. This CDR3 comprises 15 residues. CDR1 is MRHNA, CDR2 SNTAGT, per germline. V shed 2 bases, J shed 10 bases, and the junction held 8 bases outside the gene matches. DNA for the CDR3: TGTGCCAGCAGTGACAACGACAGGGACGGCTCACCCCTCCACTTT. This gives the protein CASSDNDRDGSPLHF.

The chain joins TRBV2 to TRBJ2-3; 7 bases are shared with TRBD2. Trimming removed 6 bases from V and 1 base from J; junction bases left unmatched: 7. This CDR3 has 15 amino acids. Germline V gives CDR1 SNHLY, CDR2 FYNNEI. This chain's CDR3 is CASRPAGVGTDTQYF. CDR3 DNA: TGTGCCAGCAGGCCTGCGGGGGTGGGCACAGATACGCAGTATTTT.

The rearrangement links TRBV7-9 to TRBJ2-5, with D maybe TRBD1 (6 bases). Trimming removed 2 bases at V and 3 bases at J, with 7 bases between. The germline V gene has CDR1 SEHNR and CDR2 FQNEAQ (reference sequence). The length of the CDR3 is 13 residues. CDR3 DNA: TGTGCCAGCAGCTTACCAGGGGAAGAGACCCAGTACTTC. This gives the protein CASSLPGEETQYF.

The rearrangement joins TRBV7-2 to TRBJ2-1; maybe TRBD1 (6 bases). The V gene lost 5 bases and the J gene lost 6 bases, with 20 bases spanning the gap. The CDR3 has 16 amino acids. Germline lookup yields CDR1 SGHTA and CDR2 FQGNSA. The CDR3 sequence: CASSALGASSGNEQFF. The CDR3 DNA sequence: TGTGCCAGCAGCGCCTTGGGGGCTAGCTCCGGCAATGAGCAGTTCTTC.

This clone showed up just a few times. This sequence joins TRBV5-6 and TRBJ2-7; possibly TRBD2 for D (5 bases). Germline lookup yields CDR1 SGHDT and CDR2 YYEEEE. The ends were cut back, 0 bases at V and 4 bases at J, with 8 bases in the middle. This CDR3 has 13 amino acids. Here the CDR3 DNA reads TGTGCCAGCAGCTTGGCTTCGGGGTACGAGCAGTACTTC. As protein: CASSLASGYEQYF. Filled out from reference TRBV5-6 and TRBJ2-7, the complete variable domain reads DAGVTQSPTHLIKTRGQQVTLRCSPKSGHDTVSWYQQALGQGPQFIFQYYEEEERQRGNFPDRFSGHQFPNYSSELNVNALLLGDSALYLCASSLASGYEQYFGPGTRLTVT.